The 8 T cell receptor beta chains below come from one sample, sequenced in a study of blood T cell repertoires in COVID-19. Only in-frame clones appear in the TCRdb table, and some are missing; sequencing was by immunoSEQ multiplex PCR. The table lists some 93,000 clones, 86% of them singletons. Source material: peripheral blood. All receptors come from a woman older than 75 with acute or convalescent COVID-19.

V gene TRBV27 combines with J gene TRBJ1-4, with a tentative D call TRBD1 (6 bases). The germline CDR1 and CDR2 sequences are MNHEY and SMNVEV (reference sequence). The CDR3 runs 18 residues. The V end was cut by 6 bases, the J end by 0 bases, with 20 bases between. The CDR3: CASRSTGSLYSTNEKLFF. The DNA of the CDR3 is TGTGCCAGCAGGTCCACAGGGTCCCTATACTCAACTAATGAAAAACTGTTTTTT.

The chain employs TRBV11-2 and TRBJ2-7; TRBD1 matches at 12 bases. CDR3 length: 15 residues. Germline assignment: CDR1 SGHAT and CDR2 FQNNGV. Trimming removed 5 bases from V and 1 base from J; junction bases left unmatched: 3. The CDR3 DNA is TGTGCCAGCAGCAGGGACAGGGGGCTTTCCTACGAGCAGTACTTC. Amino acids: CASSRDRGLSYEQYF. Full variable domain (rest looked up from reference TRBV11-2 and TRBJ2-7): EAGVAQSPRYKIIEKRQSVAFWCNPISGHATLYWYQQILGQGPKLLIQFQNNGVVDDSQLPKDRFSAERLKGVDSTLKIQPAKLEDSAVYLCASSRDRGLSYEQYFGPGTRLTVT.

This chain connects TRBV11-3 to TRBJ1-1; unclear D gene. V shed 1 base and J shed 7 bases, with 4 bases lying between them. Germline CDR1 and CDR2: SGHNT and YENEEA. There are 11 residues in the CDR3. CDR3 amino acids: CASSLAVEAFF. In DNA, the CDR3 is TGTGCCAGCAGCTTAGCAGTTGAAGCTTTCTTT.

This clone was seen once. The genes are TRBV25-1 and TRBJ2-3; weak D call: TRBD1 (5 bases). V was clipped by 5 bases and J by 2 bases, with 20 bases between them. This CDR3 contains 17 residues. Germline V gene sequence: CDR1 MGHDK, CDR2 SYGVNS. The CDR3 is CASSPVRGQGPTDTQYF. The CDR3 DNA reads TGTGCCAGCAGTCCCGTCCGTGGGCAGGGCCCCACAGATACGCAGTATTTT.

This clone has only one observation. The rearrangement links TRBV10-3 to TRBJ2-1; 7 nucleotides agree with TRBD2. The CDR3 sequence is 13 residues long. Germline V gene data show CDR1 as ENHRY and CDR2 as SYGVKD. V lost 2 bases, J lost 7 bases, and 2 bases stayed unmatched. For the CDR3, the DNA is TGTGCCATCAGTGAGCGGGGAGGGAATGAGCAGTTCTTC. It translates to CAISERGGNEQFF.

The V gene is TRBV2, the J gene TRBJ1-1, with a tentative D call TRBD1 (5 bases). The length of the CDR3 is 13 residues. Between the trimmed V and J ends, which lost 5 bases and 2 bases, there was a span of 9 bases. Germline CDR1 SNHLY, CDR2 FYNNEI. Written as DNA, the CDR3 is TGTGCCAGCAGTCTCCAGGGCAACACTGAAGCTTTCTTT. It encodes CASSLQGNTEAFF. Together with reference TRBV2 and TRBJ1-1, the CDR3 gives the full variable domain: EPEVTQTPSHQVTQMGQEVILRCVPISNHLYFYWYRQILGQKVEFLVSFYNNEISEKSEIFDDQFSVERPDGSNFTLKIRSTKLEDSAMYFCASSLQGNTEAFFGQGTRLTVV.

The chain is built from TRBV6-5 and TRBJ1-6, with D maybe TRBD1 (6 bases). The V gene lost 2 bases and the J gene lost 13 bases, with 21 bases spanning the gap. This CDR3 is 16 amino acids long. The V gene's germline CDR1 is MNHEY and CDR2 SVGAGI. The CDR3, as DNA: TGTGCCAGCAGTTACGCCTCCTCAGGGGTTTTGGCGCCCCTCCACTTT. Translation: CASSYASSGVLAPLHF.

J is TRBJ2-7 and V is TRBV5-1; 8 nucleotides match TRBD1. The J segment lost 3 bases and the V segment lost 3 bases, leaving 2 bases of the junction unmatched. Germline V gene lookup returns CDR1 SGHRS and CDR2 YFSETQ. The CDR3 consists of 13 residues. CDR3: CASSSGTGYEQYF. In DNA form, the CDR3 reads TGCGCCAGCAGCTCCGGGACAGGCTACGAGCAGTACTTC.